This TCR beta chain derives from a study of T cells in women clearing cervical HPV infection. Study at large: Women with histologically confirmed HPV16-related CIN3 or worse, 2 with invasive cancer, served as cases.

On this clone itself: The read finishes 3 residues shy of the CDR3 end, and the germline J gene is used to complete it.

Profiled with immunoSEQ multiplex PCR; TCRdb holds only in-frame clones, not every one. The table lists 45,000 to 55,000 clones. The trim removed 5 bases at V and 2 bases at J, leaving 16 bases unmatched. CDR3 length: 19 amino acids. Germline V gives CDR1 LNHDA, CDR2 SQIVND (reference sequence). The material sequenced was blood buffy coat. This TCR was sampled from a woman between 18 and 70 years old with a cervical HPV16 infection that either progressed to CIN3+ or cleared (not recorded which). The chain has TRBV19 and TRBJ1-1; 11 positions agree with TRBD1. CDR3 DNA, as far as it was read: TGTGCCAGTAGTTTCCCCTTCCCCGGGACAGGGGGGCCTAACACTGAA. Amino acids: CASSFPFPGTGGPNTE. The CDR3 as a whole reads CASSFPFPGTGGPNTEAFF. Drawing the rest from reference TRBV19 and TRBJ1-1, the complete variable domain is DGGITQSPKYLFRKEGQNVTLSCEQNLNHDAMYWYRQDPGQGLRLIYYSQIVNDFQKGDIAEGYSVSREKKESFPLTVTSAQKNPTAFYLCASSFPFPGTGGPNTEAFFGQGTRLTVV.